A selection of T cell receptor beta chains follows, all from one sample in a study of blood T cell repertoires in COVID-19. Using immunoSEQ multiplex PCR, the repertoire was profiled, and TCRdb retains in-frame clones only, with some absent. The repertoire holds around 50,000 clones, with approximately 90% as singletons. Source material: peripheral blood. The receptors shown here come from a man aged 55 to 70 with acute or convalescent COVID-19. The CDR3 runs from the conserved cysteine through the conserved F or W.

TRBV19 | CASSLTRAGEQFF
TRBV7-7 | CASSSTSGTSGRLFF
TRBV6-2/TRBV6-3 | CASSSSTDTQYF
TRBV9 | CASSVVAGPNTGELFF
TRBV18 | CASSPAGGTEAFF
TRBV7-2 | CASSDRDRGNSNQPQHF
TRBV6-5 | CASSYSEGTSGELFF
TRBV28 | CASSPPDRASGVGSPLHF
TRBV5-1 | CASSLGMGQQETQYF
TRBV7-9 | CASSRHKGASTDTQYF
TRBV7-9 | CASSLDGQGTGKLFF